This is a list of T cell receptor beta chains from one sample in a study of blood T cell repertoires in COVID-19. Assay: immunoSEQ multiplex PCR; the TCRdb copy retains only in-frame clones and omits some. The table records approximately 180,000 clones, around 85% of them present only once. Material for sequencing was peripheral blood. These receptors came from a man in his 60s with acute or convalescent COVID-19. Each CDR3 is given with its conserved first and last residue. A D gene is named only where the DNA matches it firmly. Not every row has a clone size; where given, it reads once, few, many or a size class.

j_gene | d_gene | v_gene | abundance | CDR3nt | CDR3aa
TRBJ2-3 | TRBD2 | TRBV4-3 | . | TGCGCCAGCAGCCAAGCCGGGACTAGCGGTTCGCCAGATACGCAGTATTTT | CASSQAGTSGSPDTQYF
TRBJ1-1 | TRBD1 | TRBV5-1 | . | TGCGCCAGCAGCCCGACCGGGACAGAGGTCGGGAACACTGAAGCTTTCTTT | CASSPTGTEVGNTEAFF
TRBJ1-5 | TRBD1 | TRBV7-2 | . | TGTGCCAGCAGTTCCCGGACAGGGCAGAATCAGCCCCAGCATTTT | CASSSRTGQNQPQHF
TRBJ2-5 | TRBD2 | TRBV3-1/TRBV3-2 | . | TGTGCCAGCCGGGGGAGGGAGTGGGGCCAAGAGACCCAGTACTTC | CASRGREWGQETQYF
TRBJ2-2 | . | TRBV30 | once | TGTGCCTGGAGTGTATCAGGGGACGGGGAGCTGTTTTTT | CAWSVSGDGELFF
TRBJ2-3 | TRBD2 | TRBV27 | . | TGTGCCAGCAGATCTACACTAGCGGGAGTGTCAGATACGCAGTATTTT | CASRSTLAGVSDTQYF
TRBJ2-1 | . | TRBV11-2 | . | TGTGCCAGCAGGGACCCAGGGGTCGGACAGCGCAATGAGCAGTTCTTC | CASRDPGVGQRNEQFF
TRBJ1-2 | . | TRBV5-6 | . | TGTGCCAGCAGCTTGCACACAGACTATGGCTACACCTTC | CASSLHTDYGYTF
TRBJ1-3 | TRBD1 | TRBV3-1/TRBV3-2 | . | TGTGCCAGCAGCCAAGGCCCGGGACAGGGGGCAAGTGGAAACACCATATATTTT | CASSQGPGQGASGNTIYF
TRBJ2-7 | TRBD1 | TRBV29-1 | . | TGCAGCGTTCTACAGGGGTACGAGCAGTACTTC | CSVLQGYEQYF
TRBJ2-3 | . | TRBV9 | . | TGTGCCAGCAGCGTAGGGCAGGGCGGCGGCACAGATACGCAGTATTTT | CASSVGQGGGTDTQYF
TRBJ1-4 | . | TRBV30 | . | TGTGCCTGGAGTACCGGTGGGGGGGGTGAAAAACTGTTTTTT | CAWSTGGGGEKLFF
TRBJ2-1 | TRBD2 | TRBV5-1 | . | TGCGCCAGCAGCTTGACTAGCGGGAATTTAGGTGAGCAGTTCTTC | CASSLTSGNLGEQFF
TRBJ2-1 | TRBD2 | TRBV18 | . | TGTGCCAGCTCACCGGGACTAGCGCTTTACAATGAGCAGTTCTTC | CASSPGLALYNEQFF
TRBJ2-3 | TRBD2 | TRBV7-2 | . | TGTGCCAGCACCTTCGGGGGGATGAGCACAGATACGCAGTATTTT | CASTFGGMSTDTQYF
TRBJ2-3 | TRBD2 | TRBV27 | once | TGTGCCAGCAGTCCCCGTGGGCGGGAGGGCACAGATACGCAGTATTTT | CASSPRGREGTDTQYF
TRBJ1-2 | . | TRBV11-2 | . | TGTGCCAGCAGCTTAGATCGGGGGGGCGAATATGGCTACACCTTC | CASSLDRGGEYGYTF
TRBJ1-2 | TRBD1 | TRBV28 | . | TGTGCCAGCAGCTGGACAGGGGGTGTCTATGGCTACACCTTC | CASSWTGGVYGYTF
TRBJ2-7 | TRBD2 | TRBV7-8 | once | TGTGCCAGCAGCCCACGACTAGCGCGAAGTCTGGTGGAGCAGTACTTC | CASSPRLARSLVEQYF
TRBJ2-7 | TRBD1 | TRBV18 | . | TGTGCCAGCTCACCCCGACAGGGTACCTACGAGCAGTACTTC | CASSPRQGTYEQYF
TRBJ1-1 | TRBD1 | TRBV3-1/TRBV3-2 | . | TGTGCCAGCAGCCAACTGACAGGGGGCACTGAAGCTTTCTTT | CASSQLTGGTEAFF
TRBJ2-7 | . | TRBV28 | once | TGTGCCAGCAGGGACGACAGCCCAGCCTACGAGCAGTACTTC | CASRDDSPAYEQYF
TRBJ1-1 | . | TRBV29-1 | . | TGCAGCGTTGAAGGGACAGCACACACTGAAGCTTTCTTT | CSVEGTAHTEAFF
TRBJ1-1 | . | TRBV5-1 | . | TGCGCCAGCAGCTTGGAGGGAGGGAGGGGAGCTTTCTTT | CASSLEGGRGAFF
TRBJ1-1 | TRBD1 | TRBV4-1 | few | TGCGCCAGCAGCCAAGCGACAGGGGGTTGGACTGAAGCTTTCTTT | CASSQATGGWTEAFF
TRBJ2-7 | TRBD2 | TRBV6-2/TRBV6-3 | . | TGTGCCAGCAGTTACTTGGGGGGACTATACTACGAGCAGTACTTC | CASSYLGGLYYEQYF
TRBJ1-3 | . | TRBV20-1 | . | TGCAGTGCTCGGCGCGAGGACACCATATATTTT | CSARREDTIYF
TRBJ2-2 | . | TRBV7-8 | . | TGTGCCAGCAGCTTGACTGTTACCGGGGAGCTGTTTTTT | CASSLTVTGELFF
TRBJ2-7 | TRBD1 | TRBV6-6 | . | TGTGCCAGCAGTTACGTTAGACAGGGTCGGAACTTC | CASSYVRQGRNF
TRBJ2-7 | TRBD2 | TRBV28 | . | TGTGCCAGCAGAGAGGCTAGCGGGATCGCCGAGCAGTACTTC | CASREASGIAEQYF
TRBJ2-2 | TRBD2 | TRBV5-4 | . | TGTGCCAGCAGCCGGGGACTAGCCTCGAACACCGGGGAGCTGTTTTTT | CASSRGLASNTGELFF
TRBJ2-1 | . | TRBV14 | once | TGTGCCATCGGGGGCCGGGACAGCTCCTACAATGAGCAGTTCTTC | CAIGGRDSSYNEQFF
TRBJ2-7 | TRBD2 | TRBV11-2 | . | TGTGCCAGCAGCTTAGCGGGAGGGACCTACGAGCAGTACTTC | CASSLAGGTYEQYF
TRBJ2-2 | . | TRBV4-3 | . | TGCGCCAGCAGCCAAGATGCGCGGACCGGGGAGCTGTTTTTT | CASSQDARTGELFF
TRBJ1-3 | . | TRBV6-6 | once | TGTGCCAGCAGTTACTCGAACACCAGGGCTGGAAACACCATATATTTT | CASSYSNTRAGNTIYF
TRBJ1-2 | . | TRBV14 | . | TGTGCCAGCAGCCAGGATTCAAGAAGGGGTGGCGGCTACACCTTC | CASSQDSRRGGGYTF
TRBJ2-1 | TRBD2 | TRBV4-2 | . | TGTGCCAGCAGCCACAATAGCGGGAGGGCCGGGAATGACGGGAATGAGCAGTTCTTC | CASSHNSGRAGNDGNEQFF
TRBJ2-7 | . | TRBV30 | . | TGTGCCTGGAGGTCCGGTTACTCCTACGAGCAGTACTTC | CAWRSGYSYEQYF
TRBJ1-6 | TRBD1 | TRBV27 | . | TGTGCCAGCAGTTCCGGGGACAGGCTCGAGGGACCCCTCCACTTT | CASSSGDRLEGPLHF
TRBJ2-3 | TRBD2 | TRBV2 | . | TGTGCCAGCAGTGGACGACTAGCGTCTAGCACAGATACGCAGTATTTT | CASSGRLASSTDTQYF
TRBJ2-1 | . | TRBV6-6 | . | TGTGCCAGCAGTTCTCGTATAGGGAGCTCCTACAATGAGCAGTTCTTC | CASSSRIGSSYNEQFF
TRBJ1-6 | . | TRBV5-1 | few | TGCGCCAGCAGCTCCGACCGGGATTCACCCCTCCACTTT | CASSSDRDSPLHF
TRBJ2-7 | . | TRBV11-2 | . | TGTGCCAGCAGCTCAAACACATATCCCGAGCAGTACTTC | CASSSNTYPEQYF
TRBJ2-1 | TRBD2 | TRBV20-1 | once | TGCAGTGCTAGTAAGGCGGGAGCGGGAAATGAGCAGTTCTTC | CSASKAGAGNEQFF
TRBJ2-1 | TRBD2 | TRBV7-3 | . | TGTGCCAGCAGCTCCACTGGGACTAAAGTCAATGAGCAGTTCTTC | CASSSTGTKVNEQFF
TRBJ2-3 | TRBD2 | TRBV5-4 | . | TGTGCCAGCAGCACTAGGACTAGCCCTAGCACAGATACGCAGTATTTT | CASSTRTSPSTDTQYF
TRBJ2-1 | . | TRBV29-1 | . | TGCAGCGTTGGACGCAGCGGAGACCACTACAATGAGCAGTTCTTC | CSVGRSGDHYNEQFF
TRBJ2-3 | TRBD1 | TRBV19 | . | TGTGCCAGTAGGACGACAGGGAGCACAGATACGCAGTATTTT | CASRTTGSTDTQYF
TRBJ2-1 | . | TRBV13 | . | TGTGCCAGCAGCGCCCGGGACAATGAGCAGTTCTTC | CASSARDNEQFF
TRBJ2-7 | TRBD2 | TRBV3-1/TRBV3-2 | . | TGTGCCAGCAGCCAACTAGCGGCCTCCTACGAGCAGTACTTC | CASSQLAASYEQYF
TRBJ1-3 | TRBD1 | TRBV9 | . | TGTGCCAGCAGCGTAGGGACAGGGAATGTTGGAAACACCATATATTTT | CASSVGTGNVGNTIYF
TRBJ1-6 | . | TRBV19 | . | TGTGCCAGTACTCCTCAAGGGGATCTCCGAAATTCACCCCTCCACTTT | CASTPQGDLRNSPLHF
TRBJ1-3 | . | TRBV3-1/TRBV3-2 | . | TGTGCCAGCAGCCCCGCAGGGAAGGCAACTGGAAACACCATATATTTT | CASSPAGKATGNTIYF
TRBJ2-7 | TRBD2 | TRBV4-2 | . | TGTGCCAGCAGTCCCCATCGGACTAGCGAAGAAATCTCCTACGAGCAGTACTTC | CASSPHRTSEEISYEQYF
TRBJ1-4 | . | TRBV10-3 | . | TGTGCCATCAGTGAGGTCCAGCGCAATGAAAAACTGTTTTTT | CAISEVQRNEKLFF
TRBJ2-3 | . | TRBV12-5 | . | TGTGCTAGTGGCAGTTTCCTTCTCGGGGGTACGCAGTATTTT | CASGSFLLGGTQYF
TRBJ1-5 | . | TRBV12-3/TRBV12-4 | few | TGTGCCAGCAGTTGGACAGAGAATCAGCCCCAGCATTTT | CASSWTENQPQHF